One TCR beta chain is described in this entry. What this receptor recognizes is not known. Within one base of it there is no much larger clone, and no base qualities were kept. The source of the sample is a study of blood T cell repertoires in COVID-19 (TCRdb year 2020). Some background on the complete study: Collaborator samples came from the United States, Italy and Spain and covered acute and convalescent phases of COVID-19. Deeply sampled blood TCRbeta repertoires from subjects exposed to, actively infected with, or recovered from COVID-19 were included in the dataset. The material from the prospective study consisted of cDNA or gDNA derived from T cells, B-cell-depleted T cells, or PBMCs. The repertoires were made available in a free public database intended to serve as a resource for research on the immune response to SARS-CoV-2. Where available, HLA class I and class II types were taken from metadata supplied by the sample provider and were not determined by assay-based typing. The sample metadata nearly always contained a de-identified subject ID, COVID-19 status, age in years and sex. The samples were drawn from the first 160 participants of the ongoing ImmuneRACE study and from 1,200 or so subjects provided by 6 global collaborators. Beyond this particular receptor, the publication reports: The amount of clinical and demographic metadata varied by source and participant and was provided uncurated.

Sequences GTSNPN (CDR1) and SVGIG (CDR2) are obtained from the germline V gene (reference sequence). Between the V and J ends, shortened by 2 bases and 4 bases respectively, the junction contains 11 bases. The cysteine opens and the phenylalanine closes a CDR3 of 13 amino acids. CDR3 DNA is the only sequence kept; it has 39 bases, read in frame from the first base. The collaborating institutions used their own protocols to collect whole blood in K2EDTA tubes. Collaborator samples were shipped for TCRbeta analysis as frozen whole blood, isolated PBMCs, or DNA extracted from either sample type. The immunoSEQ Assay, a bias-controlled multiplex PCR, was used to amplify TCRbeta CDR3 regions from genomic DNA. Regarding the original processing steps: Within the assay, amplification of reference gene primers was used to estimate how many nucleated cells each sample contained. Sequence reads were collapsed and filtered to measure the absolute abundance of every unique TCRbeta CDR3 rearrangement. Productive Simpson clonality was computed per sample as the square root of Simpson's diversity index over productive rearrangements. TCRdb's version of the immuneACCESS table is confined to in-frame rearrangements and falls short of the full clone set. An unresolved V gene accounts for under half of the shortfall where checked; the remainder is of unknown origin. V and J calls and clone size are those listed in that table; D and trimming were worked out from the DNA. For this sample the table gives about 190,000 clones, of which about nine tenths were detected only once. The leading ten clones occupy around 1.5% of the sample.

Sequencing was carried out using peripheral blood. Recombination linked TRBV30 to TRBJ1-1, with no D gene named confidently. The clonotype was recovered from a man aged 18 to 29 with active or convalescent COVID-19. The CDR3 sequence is CAWSTPGFTEAFF. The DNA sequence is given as TGTGCCTGGAGTACCCCAGGCTTCACTGAAGCTTTCTTT.